This T cell receptor beta chain was sequenced in a study of radiation and T cells in renal cell carcinoma. Findings and caveats of the study: From baseline, blood top tumor clonotypes peaked at 2 weeks post-radiation.

From germline, CDR1 is MNHEY and CDR2 SVGAGI. The CDR3 extends over 14 amino acids. Trimming removed 5 bases at V and 6 bases at J, with 13 bases between. The time point was: blood 4 weeks post-SBRT, at nephrectomy. The treatment was: 15 Gy SBRT to primary tumor, nephrectomy 4 weeks later. Nephrectomy followed 15 Gy stereotactic body radiation by 4 weeks. Assay used: immunoSEQ multiplex PCR; TCRdb lists only in-frame clones, some missing. Of about 76,000 clones in the sample, 89% were seen once. This clone was recorded once. What it binds is unknown. The TCR was taken from a woman in her 70s with renal cell carcinoma. The V gene is TRBV6-5, the J gene TRBJ2-2, with D hard to call. The sample consisted of blood, taken from a patient whose treatment included radiotherapy and nephrectomy. Here the CDR3 DNA reads TGTGCCAGCAGTCCTCCAATCGAATCCGGGGAGCTGTTTTTT. Translating gives CASSPPIESGELFF.